This T cell receptor beta chain stems from a study of blood T cell repertoires in COVID-19. Overall study context: PBMCs, B-cell-depleted T cells, or T cells provided the cDNA or gDNA that made up the material.

Sequencing was performed with immunoSEQ multiplex PCR; in TCRdb, only in-frame clones are kept and a portion is missing. The table has 150,000 to 200,000 clones, 70% to 85% seen once. CDR1 is SGHAT and CDR2 is FQNNGV in the germline V gene. Between the trimmed V and J ends, which lost 7 bases and 2 bases, there was a span of 9 bases. The CDR3 consists of 13 residues. The source of this sequence is a woman in her forties with COVID-19, enrolled during active disease. Input material: peripheral blood. This rearrangement joins TRBV11-2 to TRBJ2-1; D is possibly TRBD1 (5 bases). The DNA for the CDR3 is TGTGCCAGCACCACGGACACCTACAATGAGCAGTTCTTC. Its protein is CASTTDTYNEQFF.